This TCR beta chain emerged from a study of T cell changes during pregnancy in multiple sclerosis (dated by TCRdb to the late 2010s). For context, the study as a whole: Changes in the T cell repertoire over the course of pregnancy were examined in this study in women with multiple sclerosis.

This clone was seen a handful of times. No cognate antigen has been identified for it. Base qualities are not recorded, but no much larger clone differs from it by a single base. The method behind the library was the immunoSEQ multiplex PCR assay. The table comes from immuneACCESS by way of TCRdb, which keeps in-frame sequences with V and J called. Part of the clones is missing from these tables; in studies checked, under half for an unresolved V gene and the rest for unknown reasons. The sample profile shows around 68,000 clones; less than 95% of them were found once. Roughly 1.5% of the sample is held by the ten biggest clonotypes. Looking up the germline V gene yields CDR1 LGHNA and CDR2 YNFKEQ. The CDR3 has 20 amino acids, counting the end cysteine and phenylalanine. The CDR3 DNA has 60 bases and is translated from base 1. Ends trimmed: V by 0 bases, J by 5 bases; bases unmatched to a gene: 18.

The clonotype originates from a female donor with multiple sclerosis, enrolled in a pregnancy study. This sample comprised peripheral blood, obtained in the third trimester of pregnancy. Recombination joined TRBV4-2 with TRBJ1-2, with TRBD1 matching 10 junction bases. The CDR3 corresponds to CASSQDGSVGQGVFRYGYTF. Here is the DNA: TGTGCCAGCAGCCAAGATGGATCTGTTGGACAGGGGGTTTTCCGATATGGCTACACCTTC.